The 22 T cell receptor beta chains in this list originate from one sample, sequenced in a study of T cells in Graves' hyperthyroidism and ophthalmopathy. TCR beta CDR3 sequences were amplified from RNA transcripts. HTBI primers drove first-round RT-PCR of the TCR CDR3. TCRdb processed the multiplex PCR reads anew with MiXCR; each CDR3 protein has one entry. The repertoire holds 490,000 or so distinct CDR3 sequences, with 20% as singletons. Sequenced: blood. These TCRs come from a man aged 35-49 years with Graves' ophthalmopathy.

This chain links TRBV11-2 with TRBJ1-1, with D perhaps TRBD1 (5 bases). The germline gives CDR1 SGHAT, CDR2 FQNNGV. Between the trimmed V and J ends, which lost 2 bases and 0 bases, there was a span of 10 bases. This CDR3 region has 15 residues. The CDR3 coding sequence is TGTGCCAGCAGCTTATCTGGGACCATGAACACTGAAGCTTTCTTT. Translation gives CASSLSGTMNTEAFF.

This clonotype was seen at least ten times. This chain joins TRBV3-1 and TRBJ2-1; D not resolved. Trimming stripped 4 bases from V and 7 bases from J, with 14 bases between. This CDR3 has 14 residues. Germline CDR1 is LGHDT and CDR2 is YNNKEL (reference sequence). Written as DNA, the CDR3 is TGTGCCAGCAGCCTGACATGGAAAAATAATGAGCAGTTCTTC. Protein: CASSLTWKNNEQFF.

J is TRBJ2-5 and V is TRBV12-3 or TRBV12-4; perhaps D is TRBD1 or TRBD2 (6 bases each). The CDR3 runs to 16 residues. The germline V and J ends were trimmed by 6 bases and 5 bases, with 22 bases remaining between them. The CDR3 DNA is TGTGCCAGCAGATCCCCGAGGGGGGCGGGTTTGGAGACCCAGTACTTC. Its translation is CASRSPRGAGLETQYF.

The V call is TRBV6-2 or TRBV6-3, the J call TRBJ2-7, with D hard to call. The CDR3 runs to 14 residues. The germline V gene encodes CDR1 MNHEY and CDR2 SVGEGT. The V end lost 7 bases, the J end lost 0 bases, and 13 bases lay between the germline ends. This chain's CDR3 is CASTEDGSSYEQYF. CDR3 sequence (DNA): TGTGCCAGCACCGAGGACGGTAGCTCCTACGAGCAGTACTTC.

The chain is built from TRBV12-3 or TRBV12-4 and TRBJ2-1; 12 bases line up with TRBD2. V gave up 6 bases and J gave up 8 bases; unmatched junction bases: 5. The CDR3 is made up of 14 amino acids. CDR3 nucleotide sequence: TGTGCCAGCAGCCTAGCGGGGGGGTTGTATGAGCAGTTCTTC. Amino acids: CASSLAGGLYEQFF.

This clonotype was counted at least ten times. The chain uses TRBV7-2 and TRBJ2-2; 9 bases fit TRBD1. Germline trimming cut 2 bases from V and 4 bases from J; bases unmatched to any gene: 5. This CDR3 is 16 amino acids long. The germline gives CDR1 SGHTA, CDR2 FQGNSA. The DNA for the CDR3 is TGTGCCAGCAGCTTACGGGGACAGGGCACCACCGGGGAGCTGTTTTTT. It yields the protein CASSLRGQGTTGELFF.

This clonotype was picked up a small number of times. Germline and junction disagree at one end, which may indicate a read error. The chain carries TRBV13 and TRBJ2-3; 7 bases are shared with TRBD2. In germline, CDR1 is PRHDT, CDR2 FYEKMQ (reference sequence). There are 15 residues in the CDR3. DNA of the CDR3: TGTGCCAGCAGCTTCGGCGGGAGATGGAGAGATACGCAGTATTTC. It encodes CASSFGGRWRDTQYF.

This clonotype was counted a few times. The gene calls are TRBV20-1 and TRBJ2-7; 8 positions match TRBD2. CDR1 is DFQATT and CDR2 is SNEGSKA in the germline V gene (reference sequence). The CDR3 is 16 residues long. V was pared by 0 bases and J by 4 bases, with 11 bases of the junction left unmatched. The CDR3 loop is CSARDLLAGLGYEQYF. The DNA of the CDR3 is TGCAGTGCTAGAGACCTCTTAGCGGGACTCGGATACGAGCAGTACTTC.

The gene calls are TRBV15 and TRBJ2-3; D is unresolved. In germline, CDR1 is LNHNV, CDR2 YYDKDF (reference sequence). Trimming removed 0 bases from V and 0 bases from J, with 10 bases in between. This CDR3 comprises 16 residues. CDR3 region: CATSRDPAPSTDTQYF. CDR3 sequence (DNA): TGTGCCACCAGCAGAGACCCAGCTCCTAGCACAGATACGCAGTATTTT.

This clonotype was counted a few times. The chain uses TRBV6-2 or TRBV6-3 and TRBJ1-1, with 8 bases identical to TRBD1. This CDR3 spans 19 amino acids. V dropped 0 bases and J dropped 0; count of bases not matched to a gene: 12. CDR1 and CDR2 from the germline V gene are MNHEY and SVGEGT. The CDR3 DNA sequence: TGTGCCAGCAGTTACTCGACAGGGGTGATTTGGGGGATGAACACTGAAGCTTTCTTT. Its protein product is CASSYSTGVIWGMNTEAFF.

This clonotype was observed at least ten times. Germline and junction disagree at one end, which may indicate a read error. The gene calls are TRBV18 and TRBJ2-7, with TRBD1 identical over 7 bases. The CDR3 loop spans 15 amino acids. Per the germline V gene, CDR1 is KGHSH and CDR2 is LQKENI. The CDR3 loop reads CASSPRGQGAYEQYF. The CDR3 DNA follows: TGCGCCAGCAGCCCAAGGGGGCAGGGGGCCTACGAGCAGTACTTC.

CDR3 loop: CASSLQSRTEAFF. The DNA for the CDR3 is TGTGCCAGCAGCCTTCAGTCTAGGACTGAAGCTTTCTTT. The chain recombines TRBV14 with TRBJ1-1; D call uncertain. Germline V gene sequence: CDR1 SGHDN, CDR2 FVKESK. Between the trimmed V and J ends, which lost 4 bases and 5 bases, there was a span of 11 bases. The CDR3 spans 13 residues.

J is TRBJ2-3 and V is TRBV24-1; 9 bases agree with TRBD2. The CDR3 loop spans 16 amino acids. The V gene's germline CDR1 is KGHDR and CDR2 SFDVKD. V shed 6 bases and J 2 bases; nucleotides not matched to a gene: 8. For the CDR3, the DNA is TGTGCCACCAGTCCCAGTAGCGGGGGATTCACAGATACGCAGTATTTT. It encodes CATSPSSGGFTDTQYF.

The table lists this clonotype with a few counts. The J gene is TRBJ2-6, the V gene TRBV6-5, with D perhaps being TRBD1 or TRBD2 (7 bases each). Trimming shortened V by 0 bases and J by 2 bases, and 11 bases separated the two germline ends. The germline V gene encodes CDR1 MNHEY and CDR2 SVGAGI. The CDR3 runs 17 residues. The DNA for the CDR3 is TGTGCCAGCAGTTACTCGGGAGGGGGCACTGGGGCCAACGTCCTGACTTTC. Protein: CASSYSGGGTGANVLTF.

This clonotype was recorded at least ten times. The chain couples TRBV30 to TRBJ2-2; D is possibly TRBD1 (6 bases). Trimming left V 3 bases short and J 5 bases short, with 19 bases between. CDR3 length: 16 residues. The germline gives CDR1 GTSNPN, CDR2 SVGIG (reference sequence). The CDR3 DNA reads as TGTGCCTGGAGGCCCCAGTACCAGGGGCGGACCGGGGAGCTGTTTTTT. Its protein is CAWRPQYQGRTGELFF.

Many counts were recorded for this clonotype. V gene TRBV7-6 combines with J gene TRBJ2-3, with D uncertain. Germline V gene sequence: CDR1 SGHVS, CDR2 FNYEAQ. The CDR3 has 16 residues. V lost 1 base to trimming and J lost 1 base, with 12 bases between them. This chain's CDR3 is CASSLVSLMGTDTQYF. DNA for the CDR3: TGTGCCAGCAGCTTAGTCTCGCTTATGGGCACAGATACGCAGTATTTT.

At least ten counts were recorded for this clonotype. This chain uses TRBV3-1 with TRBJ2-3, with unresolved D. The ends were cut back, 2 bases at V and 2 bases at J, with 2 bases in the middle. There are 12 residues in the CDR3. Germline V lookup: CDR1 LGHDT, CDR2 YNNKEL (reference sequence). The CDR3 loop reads CASSQFTDTQYF. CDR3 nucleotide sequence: TGTGCCAGCAGCCAATTCACAGATACGCAGTATTTT.

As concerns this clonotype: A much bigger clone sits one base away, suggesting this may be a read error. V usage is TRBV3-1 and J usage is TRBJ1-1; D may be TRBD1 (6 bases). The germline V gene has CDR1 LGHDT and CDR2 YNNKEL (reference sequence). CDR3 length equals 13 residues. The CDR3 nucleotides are TGTGTCCCAAGGGGGGAGTCGAACACTGAAGCTTTCTTT. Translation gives CVPRGESNTEAFF.

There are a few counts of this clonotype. As DNA, the CDR3 is TGCAGTGCTAGAGATGTCGGCGACTCCTACGAGCAGTACTTC. It encodes CSARDVGDSYEQYF. The genes are TRBV20-1 and TRBJ2-7; no definite D call. V was trimmed by 0 bases and J by 0 bases, leaving 9 bases between them. The CDR3 has 14 residues. CDR1 is DFQATT, CDR2 SNEGSKA, per germline (reference sequence).

CDR3 amino acids: CASSYERGSPLHF. The CDR3 DNA reads TGTGCCAGCAGTTACGAAAGGGGTTCACCCCTCCACTTT. This chain links TRBV6-2 or TRBV6-3 with TRBJ1-6; weak D call: TRBD1 (5 bases). The germline gives CDR1 MNHEY, CDR2 SVGEGT. Trimming cost V 2 bases and J 9 bases, with 8 bases left between them. The CDR3 has 13 amino acids.

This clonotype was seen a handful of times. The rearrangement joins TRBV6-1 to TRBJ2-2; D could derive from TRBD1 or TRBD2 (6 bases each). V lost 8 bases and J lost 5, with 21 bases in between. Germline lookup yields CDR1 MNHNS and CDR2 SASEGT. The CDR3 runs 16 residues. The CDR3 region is CASGRSGAGLTGELFF. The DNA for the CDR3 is TGTGCCAGCGGGCGCTCGGGGGCAGGTTTGACCGGGGAGCTGTTTTTT.

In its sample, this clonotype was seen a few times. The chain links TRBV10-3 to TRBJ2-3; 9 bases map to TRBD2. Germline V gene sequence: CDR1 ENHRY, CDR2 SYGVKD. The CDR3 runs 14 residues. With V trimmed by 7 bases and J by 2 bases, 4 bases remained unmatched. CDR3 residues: CAITLGLATDTQYF. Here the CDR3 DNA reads TGTGCCATCACCCTGGGACTAGCCACAGATACGCAGTATTTT.